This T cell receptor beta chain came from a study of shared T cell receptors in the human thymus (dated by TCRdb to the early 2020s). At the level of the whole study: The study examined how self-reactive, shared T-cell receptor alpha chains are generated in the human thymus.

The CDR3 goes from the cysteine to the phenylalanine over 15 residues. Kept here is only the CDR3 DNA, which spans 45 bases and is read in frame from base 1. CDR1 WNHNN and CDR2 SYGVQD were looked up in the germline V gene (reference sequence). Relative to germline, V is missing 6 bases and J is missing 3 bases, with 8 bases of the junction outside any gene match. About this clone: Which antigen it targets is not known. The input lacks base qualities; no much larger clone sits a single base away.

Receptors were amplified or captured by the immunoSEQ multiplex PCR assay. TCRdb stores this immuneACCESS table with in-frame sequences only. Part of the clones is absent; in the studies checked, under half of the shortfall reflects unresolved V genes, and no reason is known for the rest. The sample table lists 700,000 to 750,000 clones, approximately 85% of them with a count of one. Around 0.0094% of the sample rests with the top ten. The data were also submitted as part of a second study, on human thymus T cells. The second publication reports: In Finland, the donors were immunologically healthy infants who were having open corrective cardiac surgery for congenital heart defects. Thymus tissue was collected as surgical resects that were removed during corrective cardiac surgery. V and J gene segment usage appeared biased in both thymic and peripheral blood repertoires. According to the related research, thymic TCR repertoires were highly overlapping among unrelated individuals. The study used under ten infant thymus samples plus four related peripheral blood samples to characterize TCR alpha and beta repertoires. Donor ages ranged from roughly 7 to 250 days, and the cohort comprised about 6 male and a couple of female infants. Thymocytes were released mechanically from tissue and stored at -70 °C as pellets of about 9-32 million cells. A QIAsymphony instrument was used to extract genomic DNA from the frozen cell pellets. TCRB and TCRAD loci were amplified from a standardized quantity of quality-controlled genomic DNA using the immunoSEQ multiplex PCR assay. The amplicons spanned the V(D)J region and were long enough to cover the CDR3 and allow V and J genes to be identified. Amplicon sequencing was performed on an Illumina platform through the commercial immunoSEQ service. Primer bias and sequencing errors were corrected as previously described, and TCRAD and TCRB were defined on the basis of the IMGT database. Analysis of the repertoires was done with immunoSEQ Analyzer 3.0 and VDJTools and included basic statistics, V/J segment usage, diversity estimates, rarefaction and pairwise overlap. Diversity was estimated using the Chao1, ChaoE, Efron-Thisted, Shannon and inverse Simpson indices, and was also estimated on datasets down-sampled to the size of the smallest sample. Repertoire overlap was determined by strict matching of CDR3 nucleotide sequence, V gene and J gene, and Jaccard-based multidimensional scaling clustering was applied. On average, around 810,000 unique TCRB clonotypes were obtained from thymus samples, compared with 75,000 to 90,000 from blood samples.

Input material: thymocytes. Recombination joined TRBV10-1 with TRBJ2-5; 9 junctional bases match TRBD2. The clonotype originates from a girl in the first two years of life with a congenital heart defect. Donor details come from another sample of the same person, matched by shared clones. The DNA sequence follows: TGCGCCAGCAGCCTCTCAGCGGGGGGAGAAGAGACCCAGTACTTC. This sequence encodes CASSLSAGGEETQYF.